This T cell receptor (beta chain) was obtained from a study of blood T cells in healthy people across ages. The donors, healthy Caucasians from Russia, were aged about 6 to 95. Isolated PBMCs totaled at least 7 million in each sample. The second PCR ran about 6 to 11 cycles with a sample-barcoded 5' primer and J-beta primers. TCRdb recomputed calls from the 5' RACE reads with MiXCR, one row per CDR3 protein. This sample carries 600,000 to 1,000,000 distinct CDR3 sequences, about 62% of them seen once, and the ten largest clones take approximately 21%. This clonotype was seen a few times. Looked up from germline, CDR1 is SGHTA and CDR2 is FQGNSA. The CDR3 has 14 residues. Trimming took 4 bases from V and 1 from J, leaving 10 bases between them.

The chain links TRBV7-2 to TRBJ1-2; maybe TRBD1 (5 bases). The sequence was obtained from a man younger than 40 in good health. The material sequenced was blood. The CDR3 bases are TGTGCCAGCAGCTGGGACCTACTTAACTATGGCTACACCTTC. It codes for CASSWDLLNYGYTF. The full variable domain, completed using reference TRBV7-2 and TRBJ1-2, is GAGVSQSPSNKVTEKGKDVELRCDPISGHTALYWYRQSLGQGLEFLIYFQGNSAPDKSGLPSDRFSAERTGGSVSTLTIQRTQQEDSAVYLCASSWDLLNYGYTFGSGTRLTVV.